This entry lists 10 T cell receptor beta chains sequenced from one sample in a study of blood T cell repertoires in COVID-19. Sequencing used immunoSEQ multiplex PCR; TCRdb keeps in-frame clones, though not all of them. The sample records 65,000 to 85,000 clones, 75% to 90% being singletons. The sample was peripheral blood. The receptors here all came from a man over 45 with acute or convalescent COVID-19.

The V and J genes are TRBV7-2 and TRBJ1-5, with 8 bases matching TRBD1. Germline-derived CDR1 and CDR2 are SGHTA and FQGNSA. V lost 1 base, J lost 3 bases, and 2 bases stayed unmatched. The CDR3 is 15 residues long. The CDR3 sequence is CASSLGDRNNQPQHF. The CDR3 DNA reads TGTGCCAGCAGCTTAGGGGACAGGAACAATCAGCCCCAGCATTTT.

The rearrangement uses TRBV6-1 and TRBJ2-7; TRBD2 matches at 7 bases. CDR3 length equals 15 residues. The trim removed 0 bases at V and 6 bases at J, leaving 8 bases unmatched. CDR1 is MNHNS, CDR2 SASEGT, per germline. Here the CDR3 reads CASSEAGGRASEQYF. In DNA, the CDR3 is TGTGCCAGCAGTGAAGCTGGAGGGAGGGCCTCCGAGCAGTACTTC.

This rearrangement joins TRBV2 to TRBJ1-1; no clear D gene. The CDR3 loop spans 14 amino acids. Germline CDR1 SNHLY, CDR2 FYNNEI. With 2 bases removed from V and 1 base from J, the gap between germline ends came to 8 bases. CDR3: CASSEFSWNTEAFF. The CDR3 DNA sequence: TGTGCCAGCAGTGAATTTTCGTGGAACACTGAAGCTTTCTTT.

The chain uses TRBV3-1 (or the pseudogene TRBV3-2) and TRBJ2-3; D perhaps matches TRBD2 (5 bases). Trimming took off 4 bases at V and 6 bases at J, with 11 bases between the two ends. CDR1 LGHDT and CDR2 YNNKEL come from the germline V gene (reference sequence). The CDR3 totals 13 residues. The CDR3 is CASSLSSADTQYF. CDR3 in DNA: TGTGCCAGCAGCCTAAGTAGCGCGGATACGCAGTATTTT.

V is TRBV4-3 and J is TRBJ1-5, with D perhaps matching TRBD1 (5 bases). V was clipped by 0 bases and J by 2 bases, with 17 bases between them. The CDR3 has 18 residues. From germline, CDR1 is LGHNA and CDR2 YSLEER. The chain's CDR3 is CASSQDMSLSGGNQPQHF. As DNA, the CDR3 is TGCGCCAGCAGCCAAGATATGAGTCTCTCGGGGGGCAATCAGCCCCAGCATTTT.

CDR3 DNA: TGTGCCAGCAGTTTCGGGTCTCTGAACAATGAGCAGTTCTTC. Amino acid sequence: CASSFGSLNNEQFF. The rearrangement links TRBV6-6 to TRBJ2-1; D not resolved. The CDR3 contains 14 residues. CDR1 is MNHNY and CDR2 is SVGAGI in the germline V gene (reference sequence). Trimming pared 4 bases from V and 5 bases from J, leaving 12 bases between.

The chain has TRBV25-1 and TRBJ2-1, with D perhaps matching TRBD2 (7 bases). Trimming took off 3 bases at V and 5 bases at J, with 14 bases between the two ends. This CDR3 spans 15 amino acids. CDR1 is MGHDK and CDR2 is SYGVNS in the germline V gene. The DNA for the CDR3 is TGTGCCAGCAGTGAGGGGGGGGCGGGCCACAATGAGCAGTTCTTC. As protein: CASSEGGAGHNEQFF. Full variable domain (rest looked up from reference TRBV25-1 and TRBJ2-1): EADIYQTPRYLVIGTGKKITLECSQTMGHDKMYWYQQDPGMELHLIHYSYGVNSTEKGDLSSESTVSRIRTEHFPLTLESARPSHTSQYLCASSEGGAGHNEQFFGPGTRLTVL.

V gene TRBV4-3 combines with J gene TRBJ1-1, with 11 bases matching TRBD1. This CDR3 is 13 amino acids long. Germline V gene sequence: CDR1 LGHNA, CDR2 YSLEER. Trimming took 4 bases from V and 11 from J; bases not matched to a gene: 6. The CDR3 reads CASSPGQGGWAFF. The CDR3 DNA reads TGCGCCAGCAGCCCGGGACAGGGGGGTTGGGCTTTCTTT.

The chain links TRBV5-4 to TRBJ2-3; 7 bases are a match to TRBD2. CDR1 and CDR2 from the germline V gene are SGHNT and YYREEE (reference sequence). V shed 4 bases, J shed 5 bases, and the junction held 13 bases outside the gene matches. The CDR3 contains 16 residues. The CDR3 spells CASSNPGAGVQDTQYF. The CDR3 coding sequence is TGTGCCAGCAGCAACCCCGGGGCGGGAGTGCAAGATACGCAGTATTTT.

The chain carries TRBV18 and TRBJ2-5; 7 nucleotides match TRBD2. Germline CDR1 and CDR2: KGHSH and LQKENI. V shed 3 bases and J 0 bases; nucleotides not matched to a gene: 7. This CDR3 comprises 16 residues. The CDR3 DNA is TGTGCCAGCTCACCCGGGGGAGGGTGGAACCAAGAGACCCAGTACTTC. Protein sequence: CASSPGGGWNQETQYF.